Listed below are T cell receptor beta chains from one sample, sequenced in a study of blood T cell repertoires in COVID-19. Profiled with immunoSEQ multiplex PCR; TCRdb holds only in-frame clones, not every one. This sample has roughly 360,000 clones, with 70% to 90% found just once. Sample: PBMCs or T cells enriched from blood (not recorded which). The receptor set was obtained from a woman in her 30s with acute COVID-19. The CDR3 runs from the conserved cysteine through the conserved F or W. Fields, in order: D gene, J gene, V gene, CDR3 DNA, CDR3 protein. A D gene is named only where the DNA matches it firmly.

TRBD1 TRBJ2-7 TRBV29-1 TGCAGCGTGTACTTGACAGGGGTCGGGCACGAGCAGTACTTC CSVYLTGVGHEQYF
- TRBJ1-2 TRBV2 TGTGCCAGCAGTGAGGGTTTTCCAGGGTCTGGCTACACCTTC CASSEGFPGSGYTF
- TRBJ1-2 TRBV7-9 TGTGCCAGCAGCTCGTCCGGGACTAACTATGGCTACACCTTC CASSSSGTNYGYTF
- TRBJ2-3 TRBV11-3 TGTGCCAGCAGCTTAGCCGACACCACAGATACGCAGTATTTT CASSLADTTDTQYF
- TRBJ2-7 TRBV7-9 TGTGCCAGCAGCTTAGCGGCCAACTACGAGCAGTACTTC CASSLAANYEQYF
- TRBJ1-5 TRBV2 TGTGCCAGCAGTCCAGGACGGACTAATCAGCCCCAGCATTTT CASSPGRTNQPQHF
- TRBJ1-4 TRBV5-5 TGTGCCAGCAGCTTCATCAGTGAAAAACTGTTTTTT CASSFISEKLFF
TRBD1 TRBJ2-1 TRBV29-1 TGCAGCGTTCTCCCCGGGACAGGGATCCCTGGGGATGAGCAGTTCTTC CSVLPGTGIPGDEQFF
- TRBJ2-7 TRBV28 TGTGCCAGCAGTTTATATCAGGGTAACGAGCAGTACTTC CASSLYQGNEQYF
- TRBJ1-1 TRBV19 TGTGCCACTATCACAGGGAGGGGGTACACTGAAGCTTTCTTT CATITGRGYTEAFF
- TRBJ1-4 TRBV7-9 TGTGCCAGCAGCTTAGCGGCCCCAACTAATGAAAAACTGTTTTTT CASSLAAPTNEKLFF
- TRBJ1-4 TRBV30 TGTGCCTGTGACAGTAATGAAAAACTGTTTTTT CACDSNEKLFF
TRBD1 TRBJ1-5 TRBV29-1 TGCAGCGTGACTACAGGGGAGCAGCCCCAGCATTTT CSVTTGEQPQHF